This paragraph covers one T cell receptor beta chain sequence. Original analysis: For nucleated cells, counts were estimated from reference gene primer amplification. The table came from immunoSEQ multiplex PCR; TCRdb's copy has only in-frame clones and leaves some out. V and J calls and clone size are given by that table; D and trimming were obtained from the DNA. Of some 90,000 clones in the sample, approximately 80% are singletons; the top ten hold over 15%. The data stem from a study of blood T cell repertoires in COVID-19. Whole-study context: The United States, Italy and Spain supplied acute and convalescent COVID-19 samples. In each case, the material was cDNA or gDNA derived from T cells, B-cell-depleted T cells, or PBMCs.

Trimming pared 5 bases from V and 0 bases from J, leaving 14 bases between. Germline V gives CDR1 SSHAT, CDR2 FNYEAQ (reference sequence). CDR3 length equals 15 residues. The sample consisted of peripheral blood. This receptor was taken from a human donor in a cohort sampled during active COVID-19. This chain connects TRBV7-7 to TRBJ2-7; D is possibly TRBD2 (5 bases). CDR3 residues: CASSKGGGSSYEQYF. The CDR3 region has the DNA TGTGCCAGCAGCAAAGGCGGCGGGTCCTCCTACGAGCAGTACTTC.